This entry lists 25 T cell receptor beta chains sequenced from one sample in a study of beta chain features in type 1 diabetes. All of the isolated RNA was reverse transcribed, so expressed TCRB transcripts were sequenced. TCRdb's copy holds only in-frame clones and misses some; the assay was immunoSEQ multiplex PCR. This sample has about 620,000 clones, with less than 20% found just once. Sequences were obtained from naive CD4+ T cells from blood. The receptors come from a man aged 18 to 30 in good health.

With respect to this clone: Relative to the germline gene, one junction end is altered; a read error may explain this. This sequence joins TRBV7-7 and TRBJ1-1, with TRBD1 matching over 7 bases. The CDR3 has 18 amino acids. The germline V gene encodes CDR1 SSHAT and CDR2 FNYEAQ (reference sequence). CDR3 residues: CASSLQGQPKRRNTEAFF. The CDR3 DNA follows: TGTGCTAGCAGCTTGCAGGGACAGCCCAAAAGGAGAAACACTGAAGCTTTCTTT. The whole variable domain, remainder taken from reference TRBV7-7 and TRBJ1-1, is GAGVSQSPRYKVTKRGQDVTLRCDPISSHATLYWYQQALGQGPEFLTYFNYEAQPDKSGLPSDRFSAERPEGSISTLTIQRTEQRDSAMYRCASSLQGQPKRRNTEAFFGQGTRLTVV.

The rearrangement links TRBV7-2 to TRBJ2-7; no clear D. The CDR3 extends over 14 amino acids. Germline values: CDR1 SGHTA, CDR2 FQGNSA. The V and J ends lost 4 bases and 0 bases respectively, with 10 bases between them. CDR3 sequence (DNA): TGTGCCAGCAGCTCCGGGCTATACTCCTACGAGCAGTACTTC. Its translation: CASSSGLYSYEQYF.

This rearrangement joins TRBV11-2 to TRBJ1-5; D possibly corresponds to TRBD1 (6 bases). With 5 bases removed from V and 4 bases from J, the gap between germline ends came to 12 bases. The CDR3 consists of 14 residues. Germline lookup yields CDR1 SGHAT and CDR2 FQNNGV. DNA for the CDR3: TGTGCCAGCAGCGCACGGGACATGAATCAGCCCCAGCATTTT. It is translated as CASSARDMNQPQHF. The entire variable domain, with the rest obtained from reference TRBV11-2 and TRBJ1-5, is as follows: EAGVAQSPRYKIIEKRQSVAFWCNPISGHATLYWYQQILGQGPKLLIQFQNNGVVDDSQLPKDRFSAERLKGVDSTLKIQPAKLEDSAVYLCASSARDMNQPQHFGDGTRLSIL.

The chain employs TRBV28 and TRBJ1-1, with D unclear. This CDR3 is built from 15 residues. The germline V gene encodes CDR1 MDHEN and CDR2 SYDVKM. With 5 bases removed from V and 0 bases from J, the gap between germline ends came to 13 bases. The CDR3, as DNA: TGTGCCAGCAGTCCCCCCCGGGTCATGAACACTGAAGCTTTCTTT. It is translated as CASSPPRVMNTEAFF.

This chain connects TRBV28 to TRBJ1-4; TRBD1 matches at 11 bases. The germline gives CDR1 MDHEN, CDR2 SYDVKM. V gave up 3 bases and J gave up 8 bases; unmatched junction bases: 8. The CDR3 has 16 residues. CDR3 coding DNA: TGTGCCAGCAGTTTTAGGACAGGGGGCGCGTGGGAAAAACTGTTTTTT. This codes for CASSFRTGGAWEKLFF.

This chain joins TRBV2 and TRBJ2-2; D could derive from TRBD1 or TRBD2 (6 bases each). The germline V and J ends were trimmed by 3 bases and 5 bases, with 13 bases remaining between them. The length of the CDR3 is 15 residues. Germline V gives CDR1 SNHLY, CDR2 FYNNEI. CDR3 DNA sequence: TGTGCCAGCAGTGAGGCAGGGGCGGGGACCGGGGAGCTGTTTTTT. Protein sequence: CASSEAGAGTGELFF.

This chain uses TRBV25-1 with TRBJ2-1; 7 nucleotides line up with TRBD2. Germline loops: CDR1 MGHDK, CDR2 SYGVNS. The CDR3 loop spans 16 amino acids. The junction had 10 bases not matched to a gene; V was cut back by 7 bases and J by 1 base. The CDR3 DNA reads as TGTGCCAGCACTCTAGCGGACGTCCGTTCCTACAATGAGCAGTTCTTC. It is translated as CASTLADVRSYNEQFF.

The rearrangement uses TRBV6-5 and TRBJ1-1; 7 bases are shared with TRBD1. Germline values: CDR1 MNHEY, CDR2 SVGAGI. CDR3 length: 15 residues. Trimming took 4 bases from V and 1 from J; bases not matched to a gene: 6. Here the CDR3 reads CASSSRGRGNTEAFF. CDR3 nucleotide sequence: TGTGCCAGCAGTTCTAGGGGGCGGGGGAACACTGAAGCTTTCTTT.

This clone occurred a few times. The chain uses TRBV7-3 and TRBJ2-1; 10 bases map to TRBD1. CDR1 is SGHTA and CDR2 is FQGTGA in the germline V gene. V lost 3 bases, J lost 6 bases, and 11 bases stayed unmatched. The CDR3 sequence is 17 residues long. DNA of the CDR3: TGTGCCAGCAGCTTGCAACTGGGGACAGGGGAAATCAATGAGCAGTTCTTC. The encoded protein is CASSLQLGTGEINEQFF.

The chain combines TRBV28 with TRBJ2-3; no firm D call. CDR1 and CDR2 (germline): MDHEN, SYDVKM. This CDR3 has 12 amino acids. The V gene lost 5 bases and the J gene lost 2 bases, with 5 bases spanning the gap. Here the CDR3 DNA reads TGTGCCAGCAGTCTCCTCACAGATACGCAGTATTTT. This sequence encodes CASSLLTDTQYF.

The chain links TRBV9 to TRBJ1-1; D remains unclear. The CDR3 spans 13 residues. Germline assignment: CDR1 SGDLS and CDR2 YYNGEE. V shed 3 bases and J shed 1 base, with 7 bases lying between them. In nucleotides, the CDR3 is TGTGCCAGCAGCGCCGCAGGGAACACTGAAGCTTTCTTT. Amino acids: CASSAAGNTEAFF.

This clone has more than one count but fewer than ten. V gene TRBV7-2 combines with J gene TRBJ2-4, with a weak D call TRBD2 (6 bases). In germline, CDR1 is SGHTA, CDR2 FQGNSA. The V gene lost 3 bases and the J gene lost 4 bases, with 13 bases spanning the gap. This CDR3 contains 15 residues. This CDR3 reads CASSLASAVKNIQYF. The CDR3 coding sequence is TGTGCCAGCAGCTTGGCTAGCGCTGTTAAAAACATTCAGTACTTC. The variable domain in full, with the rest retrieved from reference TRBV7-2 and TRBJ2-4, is GAGVSQSPSNKVTEKGKDVELRCDPISGHTALYWYRQSLGQGLEFLIYFQGNSAPDKSGLPSDRFSAERTGGSVSTLTIQRTQQEDSAVYLCASSLASAVKNIQYFGAGTRLSVL.

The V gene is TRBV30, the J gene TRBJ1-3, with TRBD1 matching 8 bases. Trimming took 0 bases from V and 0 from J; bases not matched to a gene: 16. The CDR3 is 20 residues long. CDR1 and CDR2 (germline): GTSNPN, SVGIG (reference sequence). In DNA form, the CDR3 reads TGTGCCTGGAGTGTATTGGGGCAGGGGGCGGGTAAAAGCTCTGGAAACACCATATATTTT. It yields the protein CAWSVLGQGAGKSSGNTIYF.

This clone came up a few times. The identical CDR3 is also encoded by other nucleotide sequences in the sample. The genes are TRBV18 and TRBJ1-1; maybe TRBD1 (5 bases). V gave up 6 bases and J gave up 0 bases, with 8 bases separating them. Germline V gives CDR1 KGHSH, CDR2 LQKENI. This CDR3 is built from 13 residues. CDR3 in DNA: TGTGCCAGCTCCCCGGGGCTGAACACTGAAGCTTTCTTT. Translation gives CASSPGLNTEAFF.

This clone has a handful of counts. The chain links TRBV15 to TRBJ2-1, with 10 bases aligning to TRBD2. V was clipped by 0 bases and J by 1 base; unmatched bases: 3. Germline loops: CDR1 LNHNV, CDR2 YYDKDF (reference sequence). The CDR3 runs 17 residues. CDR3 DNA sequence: TGTGCCACCAGCAGAGACAGACTAGCGGGTTCCTACAATGAGCAGTTCTTC. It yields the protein CATSRDRLAGSYNEQFF. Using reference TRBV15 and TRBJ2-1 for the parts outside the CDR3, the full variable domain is DAMVIQNPRYQVTQFGKPVTLSCSQTLNHNVMYWYQQKSSQAPKLLFHYYDKDFNNEADTPDNFQSRRPNTSFCFLDIRSPGLGDTAMYLCATSRDRLAGSYNEQFFGPGTRLTVL.

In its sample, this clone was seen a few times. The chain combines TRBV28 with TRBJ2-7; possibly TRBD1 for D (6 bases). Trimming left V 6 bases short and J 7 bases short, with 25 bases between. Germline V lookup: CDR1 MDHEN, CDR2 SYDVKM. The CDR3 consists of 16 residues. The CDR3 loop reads CASSFLGLLGAPEQYF. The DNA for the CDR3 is TGTGCCAGCAGCTTTTTGGGCCTTCTGGGGGCTCCAGAGCAGTACTTC.

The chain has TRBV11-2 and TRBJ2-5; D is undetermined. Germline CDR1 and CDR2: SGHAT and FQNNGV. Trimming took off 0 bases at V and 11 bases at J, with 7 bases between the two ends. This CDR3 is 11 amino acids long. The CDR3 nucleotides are TGTGCCAGCAGCTTAGAGGCCCGTCAGTACTTC. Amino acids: CASSLEARQYF.

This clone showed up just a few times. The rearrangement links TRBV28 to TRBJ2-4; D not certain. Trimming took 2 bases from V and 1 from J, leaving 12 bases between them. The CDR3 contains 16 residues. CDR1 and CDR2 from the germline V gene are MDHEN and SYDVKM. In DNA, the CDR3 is TGTGCCAGCAGTTTACCCCATTCGCAGGCCAAAAACATTCAGTACTTC. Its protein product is CASSLPHSQAKNIQYF.

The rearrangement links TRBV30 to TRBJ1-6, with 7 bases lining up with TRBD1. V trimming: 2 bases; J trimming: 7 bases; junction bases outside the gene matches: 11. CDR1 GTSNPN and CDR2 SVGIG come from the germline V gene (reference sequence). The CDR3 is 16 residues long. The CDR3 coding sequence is TGTGCCTGGAGTAAAGGAGACAGGGTTAGGAATTCACCCCTCCACTTT. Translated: CAWSKGDRVRNSPLHF. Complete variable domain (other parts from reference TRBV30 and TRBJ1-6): SQTIHQWPATLVQPVGSPLSLECTVEGTSNPNLYWYRQAAGRGLQLLFYSVGIGQISSEVPQNLSASRPQDRQFILSSKKLLLSDSGFYLCAWSKGDRVRNSPLHFGNGTRLTVT.

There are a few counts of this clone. DNA of the CDR3: TGTGCCAGTAACCCTAGCGGCACCTACAATGAGCAGTTCTTC. Its translation is CASNPSGTYNEQFF. This rearrangement joins TRBV19 to TRBJ2-1, with 7 bases matching TRBD2. From germline, CDR1 is LNHDA and CDR2 SQIVND (reference sequence). There are 14 residues in the CDR3. J was trimmed by 2 bases and V by 7 bases; bases with no gene match: 5.

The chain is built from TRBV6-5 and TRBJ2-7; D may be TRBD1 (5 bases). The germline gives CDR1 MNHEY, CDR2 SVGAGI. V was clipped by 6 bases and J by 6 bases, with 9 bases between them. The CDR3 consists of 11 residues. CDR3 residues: CASRGPVEQYF. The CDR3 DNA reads TGTGCCAGCAGGGGGCCAGTCGAGCAGTACTTC.

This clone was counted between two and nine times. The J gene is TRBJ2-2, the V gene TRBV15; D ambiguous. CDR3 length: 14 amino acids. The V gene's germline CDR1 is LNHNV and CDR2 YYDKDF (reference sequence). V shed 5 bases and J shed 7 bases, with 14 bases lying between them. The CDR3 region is CATSQELPIGELFF. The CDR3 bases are TGTGCCACCAGCCAAGAACTTCCGATCGGGGAGCTGTTTTTT.

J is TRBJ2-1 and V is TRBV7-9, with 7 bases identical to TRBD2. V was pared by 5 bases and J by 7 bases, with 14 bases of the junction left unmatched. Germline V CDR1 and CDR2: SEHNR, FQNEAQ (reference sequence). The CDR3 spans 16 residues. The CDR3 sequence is CASSRSGTGPRNEQFF. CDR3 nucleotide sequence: TGTGCCAGCAGCCGAAGCGGGACCGGACCTCGGAATGAGCAGTTCTTC.

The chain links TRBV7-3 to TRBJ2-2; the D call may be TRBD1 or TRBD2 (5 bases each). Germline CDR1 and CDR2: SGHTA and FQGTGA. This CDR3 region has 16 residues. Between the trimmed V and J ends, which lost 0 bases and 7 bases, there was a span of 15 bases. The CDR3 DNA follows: TGTGCCAGCAGCTTAACGGCCGGGACCCCCGGCGGGGAGCTGTTTTTT. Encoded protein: CASSLTAGTPGGELFF.

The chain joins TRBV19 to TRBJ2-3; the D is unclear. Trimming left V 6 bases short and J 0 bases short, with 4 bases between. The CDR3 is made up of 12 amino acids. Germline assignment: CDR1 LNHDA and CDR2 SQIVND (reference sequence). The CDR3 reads CASRQSTDTQYF. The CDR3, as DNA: TGTGCCAGTAGGCAGAGCACAGATACGCAGTATTTT.